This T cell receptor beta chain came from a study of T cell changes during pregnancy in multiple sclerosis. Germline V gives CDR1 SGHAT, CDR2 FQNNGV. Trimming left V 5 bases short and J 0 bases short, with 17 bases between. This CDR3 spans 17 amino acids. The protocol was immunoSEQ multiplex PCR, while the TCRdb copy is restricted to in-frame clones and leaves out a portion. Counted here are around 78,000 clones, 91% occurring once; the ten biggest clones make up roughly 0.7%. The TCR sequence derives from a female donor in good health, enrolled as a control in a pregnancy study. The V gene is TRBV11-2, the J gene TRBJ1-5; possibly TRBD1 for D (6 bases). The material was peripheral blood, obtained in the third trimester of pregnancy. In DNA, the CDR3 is TGTGCCAGCAGCCCCTTAAGGGGACATAATAGCAATCAGCCCCAGCATTTT. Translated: CASSPLRGHNSNQPQHF.